The 24 T cell receptor beta chains in this list originate from one sample, sequenced in a study of follicular helper T cells after annual influenza vaccination. Profiling relied on immunoSEQ multiplex PCR, and the TCRdb table lists in-frame clones only, not all of them. The sample carries about 10,000 clones, over 70% recorded once. Time point defined: 2015-2016 season, pre-vaccination. Sequenced here: CXCR5+ CD38- circulating T follicular helper cells from blood, sampled on the day of influenza vaccination. Subset reported: circulating Tfh, non-naive CD4+CXCR5+PD-1+ (ICOS+CD38+ or ICOS-CD38-). These receptors all come from an adult who received the influenza vaccine.

The chain joins TRBV18 to TRBJ2-3; 13 bases are a match to TRBD2. CDR1 is KGHSH, CDR2 LQKENI, per germline. The CDR3 totals 16 residues. J was trimmed by 4 bases and V by 4 bases; bases with no gene match: 5. As DNA, the CDR3 is TGTGCCAGCTCACTCGGGACTAGCGGGACGGCAGATACGCAGTATTTT. Its translation is CASSLGTSGTADTQYF.

This clone has only one observation. The chain combines TRBV5-5 with TRBJ2-3, with 9 bases matching TRBD1. V gave up 3 bases and J gave up 3 bases; unmatched junction bases: 2. The CDR3 length is 14 residues. Per germline, CDR1 SGHKS and CDR2 YYEKEE (reference sequence). The CDR3: CASSYGQGTDTQYF. In DNA form, the CDR3 reads TGTGCCAGCAGCTACGGACAGGGGACAGATACGCAGTATTTT.

The rearrangement joins TRBV27 to TRBJ2-7; a weak D match, TRBD2 (7 bases). This CDR3 has 17 residues. V was cut by 3 bases and J by 5 bases, with 23 bases left in between. Germline V CDR1 and CDR2: MNHEY, SMNVEV (reference sequence). Here the CDR3 DNA reads TGTGCCAGCAGTTTGCGTGGGGGGGGGCAGGGCGTCGACGAGCAGTACTTC. Its translation: CASSLRGGGQGVDEQYF.

This clone came up once. The chain uses TRBV5-8 and TRBJ1-6; D remains ambiguous. The germline V gene has CDR1 SGHTS and CDR2 YDEGEE. The CDR3 sequence is 16 residues long. V was shortened by 3 bases and J by 2 bases, with 12 bases between the two germline ends. The CDR3 sequence is CASSYVGDTYNSPLHF. The CDR3 coding sequence is TGTGCCAGCAGCTACGTAGGAGATACCTATAATTCACCCCTCCACTTT.

V gene TRBV2 combines with J gene TRBJ1-1, with D possibly being TRBD1 (5 bases). CDR3 length: 12 amino acids. Germline lookup yields CDR1 SNHLY and CDR2 FYNNEI. Trimming took 7 bases from V and 11 from J, leaving 17 bases between them. The CDR3 loop reads CASKTERGGAFF. CDR3 DNA: TGTGCCAGCAAGACCGAGCGGGGGGGGGCTTTCTTT.

V gene TRBV11-2 combines with J gene TRBJ1-1; D unresolved. Germline V lookup: CDR1 SGHAT, CDR2 FQNNGV. Trimming removed 4 bases at V and 5 bases at J, with 11 bases between. The length of the CDR3 is 13 residues. The CDR3: CASSSERATEAFF. In nucleotides, the CDR3 is TGTGCCAGCAGCTCCGAGAGGGCAACTGAAGCTTTCTTT.

In its sample, this clone was seen once. The gene calls are TRBV9 and TRBJ2-3, with 7 bases identical to TRBD2. Germline-derived CDR1 and CDR2 are SGDLS and YYNGEE. With 3 bases clipped from V and 0 bases from J, the junction kept 13 bases outside the gene matches. This CDR3 has 18 amino acids. CDR3 DNA sequence: TGTGCCAGCAGCGCCCGCTCCGGCAGCGGGGATAGCACAGATACGCAGTATTTT. As protein: CASSARSGSGDSTDTQYF.

V is TRBV19 and J is TRBJ1-2; a weak D match, TRBD1 (5 bases). Trimming stripped 6 bases from V and 8 bases from J, with 16 bases between. Germline lookup yields CDR1 LNHDA and CDR2 SQIVND (reference sequence). The length of the CDR3 is 13 residues. CDR3 residues: CASRKNWGDGYTF. The CDR3 region has the DNA TGTGCCAGTAGGAAGAATTGGGGGGACGGCTACACCTTC.

The chain links TRBV7-8 to TRBJ2-1; 11 bases are shared with TRBD2. The V and J ends lost 0 bases and 7 bases, in that order; junction bases with no gene match: 2. CDR1 SGHVS and CDR2 FQNEAQ come from the germline V gene. CDR3 length: 15 amino acids. CDR3 region: CASSLAGTSGNEQFF. CDR3 sequence (DNA): TGTGCCAGCAGCTTAGCTGGGACTAGCGGAAATGAGCAGTTCTTC.

This clone was counted a single time. The chain couples TRBV5-4 to TRBJ2-1; 12 bases fit TRBD2. This CDR3 is 16 amino acids long. Germline CDR1 is SGHNT and CDR2 is YYREEE (reference sequence). V lost 5 bases to trimming and J lost 7 bases; unmatched junction nucleotides: 10. This CDR3 is CASSHPGTSGWNEQFF. The CDR3 nucleotides are TGTGCCAGCAGTCACCCCGGGACTAGCGGGTGGAATGAGCAGTTCTTC.

Of note for this clone: Because the CDR3 is missing its conserved closing phenylalanine or tryptophan, this is likely a read error. The chain combines TRBV19 with TRBJ2-6; possibly TRBD1 for D (6 bases). Between the trimmed V and J ends, which lost 5 bases and 1 base, there was a span of 9 bases. Germline V CDR1 and CDR2: LNHDA, SQIVND (reference sequence). The length of the CDR3 is 15 residues. The CDR3 DNA follows: TGTGCCAGTAGTTACGGACAGTCTGGGGCCAACGTCCTGACTTCC. It specifies CASSYGQSGANVLTS.

A few counts support this clone. An end of the junction differs from the germline gene, which may be a read error. This chain links TRBV7-7 with TRBJ1-3; TRBD1 might be the D (6 bases). Germline lookup yields CDR1 SSHAT and CDR2 FNYEAQ (reference sequence). This CDR3 has 15 residues. CDR3 sequence: CASSLAGTLQDTIYF. The CDR3 coding sequence is TGTGCTAGCAGCCTCGCCGGGACACTCCAGGACACCATATATTTT.

A few counts support this clone. The chain recombines TRBV28 with TRBJ1-2; 8 bases align to TRBD1. V lost 7 bases, J lost 8 bases, and 6 bases stayed unmatched. Germline V CDR1 and CDR2: MDHEN, SYDVKM. The CDR3 is 12 amino acids. The CDR3 spells CASTGDRRGYTF. The DNA for the CDR3 is TGTGCCAGCACTGGGGACAGGCGGGGCTACACCTTC.

The chain uses TRBV27 and TRBJ2-5; 11 bases agree with TRBD2. Germline assignment: CDR1 MNHEY and CDR2 SMNVEV (reference sequence). The CDR3 sequence is 15 residues long. J was trimmed by 5 bases and V by 5 bases; bases with no gene match: 7. CDR3 amino acids: CASSAILAGDETQYF. The CDR3 nucleotides read TGTGCCAGCAGTGCCATACTAGCGGGGGACGAGACCCAGTACTTC.

CDR3 sequence (DNA): TGTGCCAGCAGCTTATCAGGGACCGAGAACACTGAAGCTTTCTTT. Its protein is CASSLSGTENTEAFF. J is TRBJ1-1 and V is TRBV11-2, with D tentatively TRBD1 (5 bases). CDR3 size: 15 residues. CDR1 is SGHAT, CDR2 FQNNGV, per germline. Trimming took off 2 bases at V and 1 base at J, with 11 bases between the two ends.

The chain recombines TRBV6-5 with TRBJ2-7; D not certain. The CDR3 loop spans 14 amino acids. Germline CDR1 reads MNHEY; CDR2 reads SVGAGI. The ends were cut back, 2 bases at V and 1 base at J, with 9 bases in the middle. The CDR3 sequence is CASSYISKSYEQYF. CDR3 DNA sequence: TGTGCCAGCAGTTACATCAGCAAATCCTACGAGCAGTACTTC.

This sequence joins TRBV29-1 and TRBJ1-1; TRBD1 matches 7 bases. This CDR3 contains 14 residues. J lost 0 bases, V lost 6 bases, and 7 bases had no gene match. Germline CDR1 and CDR2: SQVTM and ANQGSEA. The CDR3 protein is CSVDKTGMNTEAFF. The CDR3 DNA reads TGCAGCGTGGATAAGACAGGGATGAACACTGAAGCTTTCTTT.

CDR3 sequence reads: CASSHIRNTEAFF. The CDR3, as DNA: TGTGCCAGCAGCCACATACGGAACACTGAAGCTTTCTTT. This chain joins TRBV28 and TRBJ1-1, with D uncertain. The CDR3 is 13 residues long. Germline V lookup: CDR1 MDHEN, CDR2 SYDVKM. Trimming removed 6 bases at V and 1 base at J, with 9 bases between.

The CDR3 loop is CASSLSGQSNYGYTF. CDR3 in DNA: TGCGCCAGCAGCTTGAGTGGACAATCTAACTATGGCTACACCTTC. The chain carries TRBV5-1 and TRBJ1-2, with D possibly matching TRBD1 (5 bases). Per the germline V gene, CDR1 is SGHRS and CDR2 is YFSETQ. The CDR3 consists of 15 residues. Trimming cost V 1 base and J 0 bases, with 10 bases left between them. Complete variable domain (other parts from reference TRBV5-1 and TRBJ1-2): KAGVTQTPRYLIKTRGQQVTLSCSPISGHRSVSWYQQTPGQGLQFLFEYFSETQRNKGNFPGRFSGRQFSNSRSEMNVSTLELGDSALYLCASSLSGQSNYGYTFGSGTRLTVV.

The chain combines TRBV6-1 with TRBJ1-6; tentative D call: TRBD1 (6 bases). Trimming pared 2 bases from V and 7 bases from J, leaving 12 bases between. From germline, CDR1 is MNHNS and CDR2 SASEGT. This CDR3 spans 15 amino acids. CDR3 protein: CASSENQGRNSPLHF. CDR3 sequence (DNA): TGTGCCAGCAGTGAAAATCAGGGGCGGAATTCACCCCTCCACTTT.

The chain recombines TRBV7-9 with TRBJ2-7; TRBD1 aligns across 9 bases. The germline V gene has CDR1 SEHNR and CDR2 FQNEAQ (reference sequence). The CDR3 runs to 16 residues. The J segment lost 5 bases and the V segment lost 1 base, leaving 9 bases of the junction unmatched. CDR3 coding DNA: TGTGCCAGCAGCTTAGTGGTAGGACAGGGGTCCGACGAGCAGTACTTC. Translated, it gives CASSLVVGQGSDEQYF.

The J gene is TRBJ1-5, the V gene TRBV28; D gene ambiguous. The CDR3 runs 13 residues. Trimming pared 5 bases from V and 6 bases from J, leaving 11 bases between. Germline V gene data show CDR1 as MDHEN and CDR2 as SYDVKM. CDR3 sequence reads: CASSPLLAQPQHF. CDR3 sequence (DNA): TGTGCCAGCAGTCCCCTGTTGGCTCAGCCCCAGCATTTT.

The rearrangement joins TRBV29-1 to TRBJ1-1; D unclear. Germline V lookup: CDR1 SQVTM, CDR2 ANQGSEA. The length of the CDR3 is 11 residues. Trimming left V 7 bases short and J 0 bases short, with 6 bases between. CDR3 bases: TGCAGCGCAAGTATGAACACTGAAGCTTTCTTT. Translating gives CSASMNTEAFF. Drawing the rest from reference TRBV29-1 and TRBJ1-1, the complete variable domain is SAVISQKPSRDICQRGTSLTIQCQVDSQVTMMFWYRQQPGQSLTLIATANQGSEATYESGFVIDKFPISRPNLTFSTLTVSNMSPEDSSIYLCSASMNTEAFFGQGTRLTVV.

J is TRBJ1-1 and V is TRBV6-4; D is possibly TRBD1 (5 bases). V was trimmed by 6 bases and J by 1 base, leaving 12 bases between them. There are 14 residues in the CDR3. Germline lookup yields CDR1 MRHNA and CDR2 SNTAGT. As DNA, the CDR3 is TGTGCCAGCAGACGGACCCAGGGGAACACTGAAGCTTTCTTT. Amino acids: CASRRTQGNTEAFF.